Following are 12 T cell receptor beta chains from one sample sequenced in a study of blood T cell repertoires in COVID-19. The data were produced by immunoSEQ multiplex PCR, yet TCRdb's version contains in-frame clones alone and is incomplete. Here the sample spans 35,000 to 45,000 clones, around 82% being singletons. What was sequenced was peripheral blood. Every receptor here comes from a human donor in a cohort sampled during active COVID-19.

The CDR3: CSVPGVGELFF. CDR3 DNA sequence: TGCAGTGTTCCGGGAGTCGGGGAGCTGTTTTTT. The chain recombines TRBV20-1 with TRBJ2-2; perhaps TRBD2 as D (6 bases). Trimming took off 7 bases at V and 7 bases at J, with 10 bases between the two ends. The CDR3 covers 11 residues. Looked up from germline, CDR1 is DFQATT and CDR2 is SNEGSKA (reference sequence).

The chain links TRBV6-6 to TRBJ1-6; the D is unclear. The CDR3 length is 15 residues. Germline CDR1 MNHNY, CDR2 SVGAGI (reference sequence). V dropped 1 base and J dropped 7 bases, with 11 bases sitting between them. The CDR3 DNA reads TGTGCCAGCAGTTACTTGGAGACGGAAAATTCACCCCTCCACTTT. Translated, it gives CASSYLETENSPLHF.

This clone is a singleton in its sample. This chain uses TRBV18 with TRBJ1-5, with a tentative D call TRBD1 (6 bases). Germline loops: CDR1 KGHSH, CDR2 LQKENI. The CDR3 contains 14 residues. V dropped 0 bases and J dropped 6 bases, with 9 bases sitting between them. For the CDR3, the DNA is TGTGCCAGCTCACCACCGGGGGCTCTTCAGCCCCAGCATTTT. Translation: CASSPPGALQPQHF.

The rearrangement links TRBV7-2 to TRBJ1-2; D not certain. CDR1 and CDR2 from the germline V gene are SGHTA and FQGNSA. CDR3 size: 12 residues. V was pared by 0 bases and J by 4 bases, with 3 bases between. CDR3 DNA: TGTGCCAGCAGCTTAGCGAGCTATGGCTACACCTTC. Protein: CASSLASYGYTF. Full variable domain (outside the CDR3, taken from reference TRBV7-2 and TRBJ1-2): GAGVSQSPSNKVTEKGKDVELRCDPISGHTALYWYRQSLGQGLEFLIYFQGNSAPDKSGLPSDRFSAERTGGSVSTLTIQRTQQEDSAVYLCASSLASYGYTFGSGTRLTVV.

The chain uses TRBV4-3 and TRBJ2-5; 11 positions match TRBD2. Per germline, CDR1 LGHNA and CDR2 YSLEER. With V trimmed by 2 bases and J by 5 bases, 4 bases remained unmatched. The CDR3 is 15 residues long. In DNA, the CDR3 is TGCGCCAGCAGCCAATTAGCGGGGGGGCGGGAGACCCAGTACTTC. Translated, it gives CASSQLAGGRETQYF.

The V and J genes are TRBV6-6 and TRBJ1-1, with TRBD1 matching 7 bases. Germline V gene sequence: CDR1 MNHNY, CDR2 SVGAGI (reference sequence). Unmatched junction bases numbered 11, after V lost 6 bases and J lost 7 bases. The CDR3 runs 14 residues. CDR3 nucleotides: TGTGCCAGCAGCCGGGGGACAGAGATTTTTGAAGCTTTCTTT. Translating gives CASSRGTEIFEAFF.

This chain links TRBV4-2 with TRBJ2-4, with TRBD1 matching over 9 bases. Germline values: CDR1 LGHNA, CDR2 YNFKEQ. The V gene end was trimmed by 0 bases and the J gene end by 7 bases; junction bases not matched to a gene: 4. There are 15 residues in the CDR3. The CDR3 loop is CASSQESGQGNIQYF. CDR3 DNA: TGTGCCAGCAGCCAAGAATCCGGACAGGGGAACATTCAGTACTTC.

The chain carries TRBV11-3 and TRBJ2-4, with 7 positions matching TRBD1. Germline V gives CDR1 SGHNT, CDR2 YENEEA. The J segment lost 7 bases and the V segment lost 8 bases, leaving 8 bases of the junction unmatched. This CDR3 comprises 13 residues. Here the CDR3 reads CASSQGERNIQYF. The CDR3 coding sequence is TGTGCCAGCTCTCAGGGGGAGAGGAACATTCAGTACTTC. Full variable domain (outside the CDR3, taken from reference TRBV11-3 and TRBJ2-4): EAGVVQSPRYKIIEKKQPVAFWCNPISGHNTLYWYLQNLGQGPELLIRYENEEAVDDSQLPKDRFSAERLKGVDSTLKIQPAELGDSAVYLCASSQGERNIQYFGAGTRLSVL.

The V call is TRBV7-9, the J call TRBJ2-1; TRBD2 might be the D (6 bases). CDR1 and CDR2 from the germline V gene are SEHNR and FQNEAQ (reference sequence). V was pared by 3 bases and J by 4 bases, with 13 bases between. The CDR3 is 15 residues long. CDR3 residues: CASSFGGLRYNEQFF. CDR3 DNA: TGTGCCAGCAGCTTTGGGGGACTGAGATACAATGAGCAGTTCTTC.

The chain joins TRBV7-2 to TRBJ2-7, with 11 nucleotides matching TRBD2. This CDR3 has 16 amino acids. Germline assignment: CDR1 SGHTA and CDR2 FQGNSA. The V and J ends lost 4 bases and 0 bases, in that order; junction bases with no gene match: 5. The CDR3 region has the DNA TGTGCCAGCAGCTCCCGACTAGCGGGGTCCTCCTACGAGCAGTACTTC. Residues: CASSSRLAGSSYEQYF.

This chain uses TRBV3-1 (or the pseudogene TRBV3-2) with TRBJ1-5; D remains ambiguous. Germline CDR1 reads LGHDT; CDR2 reads YNNKEL (reference sequence). The germline V and J ends were trimmed by 0 bases and 7 bases, with 13 bases remaining between them. This CDR3 has 15 residues. CDR3 sequence reads: CASSQERTTRQPQHF. CDR3 nucleotides: TGTGCCAGCAGCCAAGAACGGACTACTAGGCAGCCCCAGCATTTT.

DNA of the CDR3: TGTGCCAGCAGTTTGCCTAGCGGCCCCTACAATGAGCAGTTCTTC. Residues: CASSLPSGPYNEQFF. The chain links TRBV28 to TRBJ2-1, with 7 bases identical to TRBD2. The CDR3 has 15 residues. V trimming: 3 bases; J trimming: 2 bases; junction bases outside the gene matches: 4. CDR1 is MDHEN and CDR2 is SYDVKM in the germline V gene.